Sequencing of this TCR beta chain was carried out in a study of blood T cell repertoires in COVID-19. Profiling relied on immunoSEQ multiplex PCR, and the TCRdb table lists in-frame clones only, not all of them. The data hold tens of thousands of clones, with 85% to 90% observed a single time. The specimen sequenced was peripheral blood. The receptor was isolated from a woman of 80 years or more with active or convalescent COVID-19.

The CDR3 sequence is CASTPVTRRDNEQFF. As DNA, the CDR3 is TGTGCCAGTACCCCCGTGACGAGGCGGGACAATGAGCAGTTCTTC. The chain uses TRBV19 and TRBJ2-1; perhaps TRBD2 as D (5 bases). V gave up 7 bases and J gave up 5 bases, with 18 bases separating them. Germline CDR1 is LNHDA and CDR2 is SQIVND (reference sequence). This CDR3 is 15 amino acids long. The variable domain in full, with the rest retrieved from reference TRBV19 and TRBJ2-1, is DGGITQSPKYLFRKEGQNVTLSCEQNLNHDAMYWYRQDPGQGLRLIYYSQIVNDFQKGDIAEGYSVSREKKESFPLTVTSAQKNPTAFYLCASTPVTRRDNEQFFGPGTRLTVL.